Listed here are 5 T cell receptor beta chains from one sample, sequenced in a study of blood T cells in healthy people across ages. Using a J-beta primer mix together with a sample-barcoded 5' primer, a second PCR was run for about 6 to 11 cycles. TCRdb re-called the 5' RACE reads through MiXCR, storing one row per CDR3 protein. The sample shows hundreds of thousands of distinct CDR3 sequences, under 30% of them seen only once. The sequencing sample was made of blood. The source is a woman over 75 in good health.

This clonotype was found many times. V gene TRBV15 combines with J gene TRBJ2-3, with D possibly matching TRBD2 (5 bases). Trimming stripped 1 base from V and 1 base from J, with 12 bases between. The CDR3 covers 16 residues. CDR1 and CDR2 (germline): LNHNV, YYDKDF (reference sequence). CDR3 protein: CATSRAEVGGTDTQYF. The CDR3 nucleotides are TGTGCCACCAGCAGAGCGGAGGTTGGGGGCACAGATACGCAGTATTTT.

As for this clonotype: Being one base from a much bigger clone, this may be a read error. The chain joins TRBV2 to TRBJ2-4; TRBD1 matches at 11 bases. Trimming at V came to 6 bases and at J to 3 bases, leaving 4 bases not matched to a gene. Germline CDR1 and CDR2: SNHLY and FYNNEI. The CDR3 is made up of 15 amino acids. CDR3 amino acids: CASRGQGADKNIQYF. In DNA form, the CDR3 reads TGTGCCAGCAGAGGACAGGGGGCTGACAAAAACATTCAGTACTTC. Full variable domain (remainder filled in from reference TRBV2 and TRBJ2-4): EPEVTQTPSHQVTQMGQEVILRCVPISNHLYFYWYRQILGQKVEFLVSFYNNEISEKSEIFDDQFSVERPDGSNFTLKIRSTKLEDSAMYFCASRGQGADKNIQYFGAGTRLSVL.

This clonotype showed up many times. The chain recombines TRBV5-1 with TRBJ2-3, with D hard to call. CDR3 length: 13 amino acids. Germline V gene sequence: CDR1 SGHRS, CDR2 YFSETQ. V lost 2 bases and J 5 bases, leaving 9 bases between the germline ends. For the CDR3, the DNA is TGCGCCAGCAGCTTTGGCCCTAAAGATACGCAGTATTTT. Its protein is CASSFGPKDTQYF.

V is TRBV28 and J is TRBJ1-4; 8 bases line up with TRBD1. From germline, CDR1 is MDHEN and CDR2 SYDVKM. With V trimmed by 7 bases and J by 8 bases, 12 bases remained unmatched. The length of the CDR3 is 15 residues. CDR3 in DNA: TGTGCCAGCACCGGCCCTGGACAGGGTGAGGAAAAACTGTTTTTT. Translating gives CASTGPGQGEEKLFF.

This clonotype was seen just once. One end of the junction is discordant with germline, which a read error may explain. The chain uses TRBV25-1 and TRBJ2-5; D is uncertain. This CDR3 contains 13 residues. The germline V gene has CDR1 MGHDK and CDR2 SYGVNS. This CDR3 reads CAGSESGFQTLYF. The CDR3 DNA sequence: TGTGCCGGCAGTGAGAGTGGGTTCCAGACCCTGTACTTC.